What follows are 21 T cell receptor beta chains derived from one specimen sequenced in a study of technical replicates of blood from a handful of donors. The repertoire was sequenced with immunoSEQ multiplex PCR; TCRdb's copy has only in-frame clones and lacks some. The sample includes fewer than 100,000 clones, less than 95% of them seen just once. The sample comprised T cells isolated from PBMCs. The receptors derive from a human donor in good health.

This chain uses TRBV7-6 with TRBJ2-7, with D perhaps matching TRBD1 (6 bases). Germline lookup yields CDR1 SGHVS and CDR2 FNYEAQ. The CDR3 has 13 residues. The V and J ends lost 8 bases and 2 bases respectively, with 13 bases between them. The CDR3 bases are TGTGCCAGCGCAAGGACAGACACCTACGAGCAGTACTTC. Translated, it gives CASARTDTYEQYF. Based on the CDR3 plus reference TRBV7-6 and TRBJ2-7, the full variable domain is GAGVSQSPRYKVTKRGQDVALRCDPISGHVSLYWYRQALGQGPEFLTYFNYEAQQDKSGLPNDRFSAERPEGSISTLTIQRTEQRDSAMYRCASARTDTYEQYFGPGTRLTVT.

This rearrangement joins TRBV4-2 to TRBJ2-1; D ambiguous. Trimming removed 4 bases from V and 5 bases from J, with 15 bases in between. This CDR3 spans 15 amino acids. The germline gives CDR1 LGHNA, CDR2 YNFKEQ. The CDR3 coding sequence is TGTGCCAGCAGCCTATCAGGTTTATGGGACAATGAGCAGTTCTTC. Residues: CASSLSGLWDNEQFF.

This clone was found once. The chain combines TRBV11-2 with TRBJ1-1, with a tentative D call TRBD1 (6 bases). CDR1 SGHAT and CDR2 FQNNGV come from the germline V gene. CDR3 length: 14 residues. V lost 0 bases, J lost 9 bases, and 14 bases lay in between. CDR3 nucleotides: TGTGCCAGCAGCTTAGATCAAGGACAGCCTAAAGCTTTCTTT. Translation: CASSLDQGQPKAFF.

This chain uses TRBV19 with TRBJ2-7; 7 nucleotides agree with TRBD1. CDR1 LNHDA and CDR2 SQIVND come from the germline V gene (reference sequence). The CDR3 covers 15 residues. The V segment lost 5 bases and the J segment 9 bases; nucleotides outside the gene matches: 16. The CDR3 here is CASSSLDRIAHGQYF. CDR3 sequence (DNA): TGTGCCAGTAGTTCTCTGGACAGGATAGCACATGGGCAGTACTTC.

The table lists this clone with a count of one. J is TRBJ2-7 and V is TRBV28; 11 bases line up with TRBD1. This CDR3 contains 13 residues. J gave up 4 bases and V 7 bases, and 3 bases lay outside the gene matches. Germline values: CDR1 MDHEN, CDR2 SYDVKM. The CDR3 DNA reads as TGTGCCAGCATGGGGACAGGGGGATACGAGCAGTACTTC. It translates to CASMGTGGYEQYF.

This chain joins TRBV4-1 and TRBJ2-7; 11 nucleotides align to TRBD2. The germline V gene has CDR1 MGHRA and CDR2 YSYEKL. CDR3 length equals 16 residues. V shed 0 bases, J shed 6 bases, and the junction held 7 bases outside the gene matches. Written as DNA, the CDR3 is TGCGCCAGCAGCCAAGATAGTAGCGGGAGGGGTGGCGAGCAGTACTTC. Translated, it gives CASSQDSSGRGGEQYF.

The V gene is TRBV6-1, the J gene TRBJ1-5; 7 bases align to TRBD1. V dropped 6 bases and J dropped 1; count of bases not matched to a gene: 3. The CDR3 contains 14 residues. The germline gives CDR1 MNHNS, CDR2 SASEGT. CDR3 protein: CASSETGSNQPQHF. The DNA of the CDR3 is TGTGCCAGCAGCGAGACAGGGAGCAATCAGCCCCAGCATTTT.

The CDR3 sequence is CASSEALDRVYYGYTF. CDR3 nucleotide sequence: TGTGCCAGCAGTGAAGCGCTCGACAGGGTCTACTATGGCTACACCTTC. This chain uses TRBV6-1 with TRBJ1-2, with 7 bases lining up with TRBD1. Germline trimming cut 0 bases from V and 3 bases from J; bases unmatched to any gene: 7. CDR3 length equals 16 residues. Germline V gene data show CDR1 as MNHNS and CDR2 as SASEGT.

The sample holds one count of this clone. The V and J genes are TRBV4-3 and TRBJ1-5; weak D call: TRBD1 (6 bases). V was trimmed by 1 base and J by 7 bases, leaving 14 bases between them. Germline V gene lookup returns CDR1 LGHNA and CDR2 YSLEER. This CDR3 contains 15 residues. The CDR3, as DNA: TGCGCCAGCAGCCAAGCACAGGGCTTAGGACAGCCCCAGCATTTT. The encoded protein is CASSQAQGLGQPQHF.

This rearrangement joins TRBV19 to TRBJ2-7, with TRBD2 matching 9 bases. V lost 5 bases and J lost 5; bases outside the gene matches: 4. The CDR3 consists of 13 residues. The germline V gene encodes CDR1 LNHDA and CDR2 SQIVND (reference sequence). The CDR3, as DNA: TGTGCCAGTAGTGCGAGCGGGAGGAACGAGCAGTACTTC. As protein: CASSASGRNEQYF.

The genes are TRBV6-1 and TRBJ2-2; tentative D call: TRBD2 (6 bases). The CDR3 runs to 15 residues. Germline CDR1 reads MNHNS; CDR2 reads SASEGT. Deletions cut 6 bases from V and 6 bases from J, with 17 bases between. The CDR3 sequence: CASSPRLVSSGELFF. In DNA, the CDR3 is TGTGCCAGCAGCCCCAGACTAGTGTCTTCCGGGGAGCTGTTTTTT.

The V call is TRBV7-2, the J call TRBJ2-3; 10 bases fit TRBD2. The CDR3 consists of 16 residues. The V gene's germline CDR1 is SGHTA and CDR2 FQGNSA. V was clipped by 8 bases and J by 2 bases; unmatched bases: 10. The CDR3 DNA follows: TGTGCCAGCGGAACCATAGCGGGAGGTTACACAGATACGCAGTATTTT. Translating it yields CASGTIAGGYTDTQYF.

V is TRBV27 and J is TRBJ2-4; maybe TRBD2 (6 bases). V was trimmed by 2 bases and J by 9 bases, leaving 20 bases between them. This CDR3 contains 16 residues. Germline V gives CDR1 MNHEY, CDR2 SMNVEV (reference sequence). The DNA for the CDR3 is TGTGCCAGCAGTTTAGGAGGGGACTTATCATCCGGCATTCAGTACTTC. It encodes CASSLGGDLSSGIQYF.

The chain joins TRBV6-1 to TRBJ1-5, with TRBD1 matching over 7 bases. The CDR3 covers 15 residues. CDR1 and CDR2 (germline): MNHNS, SASEGT. J gave up 4 bases and V 2 bases, and 5 bases lay outside the gene matches. The CDR3 loop reads CASSESYRGNQPQHF. In nucleotides, the CDR3 is TGTGCCAGCAGTGAATCCTACAGGGGAAATCAGCCCCAGCATTTT.

The J gene is TRBJ1-4, the V gene TRBV7-6; D unclear. The germline V gene encodes CDR1 SGHVS and CDR2 FNYEAQ. The CDR3 spans 14 residues. The V end lost 5 bases, the J end lost 4 bases, and 11 bases lay between the germline ends. The CDR3 region is CASSPSRLNEKLFF. The CDR3 DNA sequence: TGTGCCAGCAGCCCCAGCCGACTTAATGAAAAACTGTTTTTT.

The chain couples TRBV2 to TRBJ2-1; TRBD1 agrees at 7 bases. After removal of 4 bases from V and 5 bases from J, the junction contained 5 bases not matched to a gene. Per germline, CDR1 SNHLY and CDR2 FYNNEI. This CDR3 contains 14 residues. The CDR3 DNA reads as TGTGCCAGCAGTGTTGCAGGGGGTAACAATGAGCAGTTCTTC. Its translation is CASSVAGGNNEQFF.

This rearrangement joins TRBV2 to TRBJ2-7, with a possible D match to TRBD1 (6 bases). CDR3 length: 14 amino acids. Germline CDR1 and CDR2: SNHLY and FYNNEI. The V end was cut by 7 bases, the J end by 4 bases, with 17 bases between. The CDR3 loop reads CASILPQGKYEQYF. The DNA of the CDR3 is TGTGCCAGCATCCTACCTCAGGGGAAGTACGAGCAGTACTTC.

The chain combines TRBV2 with TRBJ1-1, with unresolved D. Trimming shortened V by 7 bases and J by 1 base, and 16 bases separated the two germline ends. The germline gives CDR1 SNHLY, CDR2 FYNNEI. This CDR3 is 15 amino acids long. CDR3 region: CASKGAGRANTEAFF. The CDR3 nucleotides read TGTGCCAGCAAGGGAGCCGGGAGGGCGAACACTGAAGCTTTCTTT.

V gene TRBV11-1 combines with J gene TRBJ2-1; 9 nucleotides match TRBD2. CDR1 and CDR2 (germline): SGHAT, FQDESV (reference sequence). The V and J ends lost 8 bases and 9 bases, in that order; junction bases with no gene match: 2. The CDR3 has 11 residues. CDR3 sequence reads: CASRGGVEQFF. Here the CDR3 DNA reads TGTGCCAGCCGCGGGGGGGTTGAGCAGTTCTTC.

The rearrangement uses TRBV2 and TRBJ1-2; 7 bases fit TRBD1. The CDR3 totals 11 residues. Looked up from germline, CDR1 is SNHLY and CDR2 is FYNNEI. J was trimmed by 6 bases and V by 8 bases; bases with no gene match: 3. CDR3 sequence (DNA): TGTGCCAGCCGAGGGGGCGATGGCTACACCTTC. It translates to CASRGGDGYTF.

This chain joins TRBV5-1 and TRBJ2-1, with 10 bases matching TRBD2. There are 16 residues in the CDR3. The V segment lost 4 bases and the J segment 3 bases; nucleotides outside the gene matches: 7. Germline V CDR1 and CDR2: SGHRS, YFSETQ. The CDR3 protein is CASSPVAGGIYNEQFF. The CDR3 nucleotides read TGCGCCAGCAGCCCCGTAGCGGGAGGTATCTACAATGAGCAGTTCTTC.